The present T cell receptor beta chain was sequenced within a study of OX40 agonist ivuxolimab in advanced cancers. Germline V gene data show CDR1 as SGDLS and CDR2 as YYNGEE. The V end lost 3 bases, the J end lost 1 base, and 13 bases lay between the germline ends. The CDR3 is 15 residues long. To note about this clone: Its antigen is currently unknown.

TCRdb's copy holds only in-frame clones and misses some; the assay was immunoSEQ multiplex PCR. The sample shows some 90,000 clones, approximately 89% of them seen only once. Whole-study results and caveats: The study found among the lowest clonal expansion in partial responders at 0.1-3.0 mg/kg.

Sample: CD4+ or CD8+ T cells sorted from blood, taken in a trial of the OX40 agonist ivuxolimab. This chain links TRBV9 with TRBJ1-1; D gene uncertain. This TCR was sampled from an adult with an advanced solid tumor such as melanoma, head and neck, liver or kidney cancer. The chain's CDR3 is CASSAPGGRNTEAFF. The CDR3 nucleotides are TGTGCCAGCAGCGCCCCCGGAGGACGGAACACTGAAGCTTTCTTT.